The 22 T cell receptor beta chains below were found in one sample sequenced in a study of Ad26.COV2.S vaccination and SARS-CoV-2 variants. Assay used: immunoSEQ multiplex PCR; TCRdb lists only in-frame clones, some missing. This sample carries 300,000 to 450,000 clones, about 85% of them seen once, and the ten largest clones take about 3.3%. The sample's treatment: roughly 18 received Ad26.COV2.S at low or high dose, single or two shots; about 5 received placebo; per-sample allocation not given. The investigators took samples on day 63 after the first vaccine or placebo injection. Sample: peripheral blood, taken in a trial of Ad26.COV2.S vaccine versus placebo. These receptors all come from a person between 18 and 59 years old who received the Ad26.COV2.S COVID-19 vaccine or a placebo.

V usage is TRBV5-4 and J usage is TRBJ1-6; 7 bases agree with TRBD1. The CDR3 totals 14 residues. Germline assignment: CDR1 SGHNT and CDR2 YYREEE (reference sequence). Trimming took 4 bases from V and 9 from J; bases not matched to a gene: 7. CDR3 loop: CASSIGTELSPLHF. The CDR3 DNA reads as TGTGCCAGCAGCATAGGGACAGAACTTTCACCCCTCCACTTT. The variable domain in full, with the rest retrieved from reference TRBV5-4 and TRBJ1-6, is ETGVTQSPTHLIKTRGQQVTLRCSSQSGHNTVSWYQQALGQGPQFIFQYYREEENGRGNFPPRFSGLQFPNYSSELNVNALELDDSALYLCASSIGTELSPLHFGNGTRLTVT.

This sequence joins TRBV28 and TRBJ1-2; D might be TRBD1 (6 bases). The CDR3 consists of 15 residues. CDR1 and CDR2 (germline): MDHEN, SYDVKM. CDR3 in amino acids: CVVTSRRGRNYGYTF. The CDR3 DNA reads TGTGTCGTAACCTCCCGGCGGGGGCGGAACTATGGCTACACCTTC.

The rearrangement links TRBV12-5 to TRBJ1-2; a possible D gene is TRBD1 (5 bases). In germline, CDR1 is LGHNT, CDR2 FRNRAP. The CDR3 has 17 residues. V lost 10 bases to trimming and J lost 1 base, with 25 bases between them. CDR3 sequence reads: CATTNWPGGKVNYGYTF. CDR3 sequence (DNA): TGTGCTACCACCAATTGGCCTGGGGGGAAAGTTAACTATGGCTACACCTTC.

The genes are TRBV5-5 and TRBJ2-7; D might be TRBD2 (7 bases). V was pared by 1 base and J by 6 bases, with 14 bases between. The CDR3 totals 14 residues. The V gene's germline CDR1 is SGHKS and CDR2 YYEKEE (reference sequence). The CDR3 sequence is CASSLIGGAIEQYF. CDR3 DNA sequence: TGTGCCAGCAGCTTGATTGGGGGGGCCATCGAGCAGTACTTC.

This rearrangement joins TRBV6-1 to TRBJ1-2; 8 nucleotides line up with TRBD1. V shed 3 bases and J 8 bases; nucleotides not matched to a gene: 14. The CDR3 has 16 amino acids. The germline CDR1 and CDR2 sequences are MNHNS and SASEGT. The CDR3 region is CASSEYSGTGIEGYTF. The CDR3 DNA follows: TGTGCCAGCAGTGAGTACTCCGGGACAGGTATAGAAGGCTACACCTTC.

J is TRBJ1-5 and V is TRBV7-9; D not resolved. The CDR3 has 13 amino acids. Trimming pared 5 bases from V and 2 bases from J, leaving 7 bases between. Per germline, CDR1 SEHNR and CDR2 FQNEAQ (reference sequence). DNA for the CDR3: TGTGCCAGCAGCCCGGGAGGCAATCAGCCCCAGCATTTT. Translation: CASSPGGNQPQHF. Together with reference TRBV7-9 and TRBJ1-5, the CDR3 gives the full variable domain: DTGVSQNPRHKITKRGQNVTFRCDPISEHNRLYWYRQTLGQGPEFLTYFQNEAQLEKSRLLSDRFSAERPKGSFSTLEIQRTEQGDSAMYLCASSPGGNQPQHFGDGTRLSIL.

The chain joins TRBV2 to TRBJ2-3; a weak D match, TRBD1 (5 bases). Germline V lookup: CDR1 SNHLY, CDR2 FYNNEI. V shed 8 bases and J shed 4 bases, with 19 bases lying between them. The CDR3 has 15 residues. For the CDR3, the DNA is TGTGCCAGCCCGCCTCCAGGGCTGGGCGCAGATACGCAGTATTTT. This codes for CASPPPGLGADTQYF. The entire variable domain, with the rest obtained from reference TRBV2 and TRBJ2-3, is as follows: EPEVTQTPSHQVTQMGQEVILRCVPISNHLYFYWYRQILGQKVEFLVSFYNNEISEKSEIFDDQFSVERPDGSNFTLKIRSTKLEDSAMYFCASPPPGLGADTQYFGPGTRLTVL.

The chain is built from TRBV29-1 and TRBJ2-5; possible D gene TRBD2, 6 bases. Per the germline V gene, CDR1 is SQVTM and CDR2 is ANQGSEA. The CDR3 is 13 residues long. Trimming removed 4 bases from V and 5 bases from J, with 14 bases in between. The CDR3 DNA follows: TGCAGCGTTGTTGCGGGACTTGTGGAGACCCAGTACTTC. Translating gives CSVVAGLVETQYF.

The CDR3 nucleotides are TGTGCCAGCAGCCTCCAGGGGGCTACTACGCAGTATTTT. Its translation: CASSLQGATTQYF. V gene TRBV9 combines with J gene TRBJ2-3; 8 bases map to TRBD1. Germline V gives CDR1 SGDLS, CDR2 YYNGEE. The CDR3 spans 13 residues. Unmatched junction bases numbered 6, after V lost 4 bases and J lost 8 bases.

This clone turned up a few times. The rearrangement links TRBV6-1 to TRBJ1-4, with TRBD1 matching 11 bases. J gave up 7 bases and V 3 bases, and 7 bases lay outside the gene matches. The CDR3 has 16 residues. CDR1 and CDR2 (germline): MNHNS, SASEGT. CDR3 loop: CASSDLPGQGGEKLFF. The CDR3 DNA is TGTGCCAGCAGTGACCTCCCGGGACAGGGGGGTGAAAAACTGTTTTTT.

This clone occurred a few times. J is TRBJ2-7 and V is TRBV6-5, with no clear D. Between the trimmed V and J ends, which lost 2 bases and 7 bases, there was a span of 12 bases. The germline V gene encodes CDR1 MNHEY and CDR2 SVGAGI. CDR3 length: 13 residues. The CDR3 region has the DNA TGTGCCAGCAGTTACCTGAGCGCTGGAGAGCAGTACTTC. The encoded protein is CASSYLSAGEQYF.

This clone was counted once. The genes are TRBV19 and TRBJ2-7; 11 positions match TRBD1. V lost 5 bases and J lost 6; bases outside the gene matches: 9. The CDR3 consists of 15 residues. Germline CDR1 is LNHDA and CDR2 is SQIVND (reference sequence). The CDR3 region is CASSADGQGAVEQYF. The DNA for the CDR3 is TGTGCCAGTAGTGCCGATGGACAGGGGGCGGTCGAGCAGTACTTC.

This clone was detected only once. This chain connects TRBV7-2 to TRBJ2-1; tentative D call: TRBD2 (6 bases). V lost 0 bases and J lost 8, with 8 bases in between. In germline, CDR1 is SGHTA, CDR2 FQGNSA. This CDR3 spans 13 amino acids. CDR3 amino acids: CASSLAREDEQFF. The CDR3 DNA sequence: TGTGCCAGCAGCTTAGCCAGGGAGGATGAGCAGTTCTTC. The full variable domain, with the rest looked up from reference TRBV7-2 and TRBJ2-1, is GAGVSQSPSNKVTEKGKDVELRCDPISGHTALYWYRQSLGQGLEFLIYFQGNSAPDKSGLPSDRFSAERTGGSVSTLTIQRTQQEDSAVYLCASSLAREDEQFFGPGTRLTVL.

The V call is TRBV7-9, the J call TRBJ2-6, with D hard to call. CDR3 length: 18 amino acids. The V end was cut by 1 base, the J end by 1 base, with 14 bases between. Germline CDR1 reads SEHNR; CDR2 reads FQNEAQ (reference sequence). The chain's CDR3 is CASSLGASDRSGANVLTF. CDR3 DNA: TGTGCCAGCAGCTTAGGTGCCAGTGACCGTTCTGGGGCCAACGTCCTGACTTTC.

The J gene is TRBJ2-2, the V gene TRBV7-9, with D possibly TRBD2 on 6 matching bases. The ends were cut back, 3 bases at V and 7 bases at J, with 12 bases in the middle. Germline V CDR1 and CDR2: SEHNR, FQNEAQ (reference sequence). The CDR3 extends over 14 amino acids. CDR3 in DNA: TGTGCCAGCAGCTTCCCCGGGAGCATCGGGGAGCTGTTTTTT. Translated: CASSFPGSIGELFF.

This chain links TRBV11-2 with TRBJ2-7; D may be TRBD1 (5 bases). In germline, CDR1 is SGHAT, CDR2 FQNNGV. This CDR3 has 14 residues. The ends were cut back, 3 bases at V and 5 bases at J, with 14 bases in the middle. The CDR3 protein is CASSFPWGPNEQYF. The CDR3 DNA sequence: TGTGCCAGCAGCTTTCCGTGGGGCCCCAACGAGCAGTACTTC.

The V call is TRBV15, the J call TRBJ2-3, with 10 bases identical to TRBD2. The CDR3 length is 16 residues. J was trimmed by 1 base and V by 3 bases; bases with no gene match: 4. CDR1 and CDR2 (germline): LNHNV, YYDKDF (reference sequence). CDR3 bases: TGTGCCACCAGCAGTGGGACTAGCGTTGGCACAGATACGCAGTATTTT. Residues: CATSSGTSVGTDTQYF.

The rearrangement links TRBV7-2 to TRBJ1-1, with 10 bases matching TRBD1. Trimming cost V 5 bases and J 6 bases; bases outside gene matches: 9. The CDR3 sequence is 15 residues long. Germline V gives CDR1 SGHTA, CDR2 FQGNSA. The CDR3 sequence: CASSIQTGGFPEAFF. CDR3 coding DNA: TGTGCCAGCAGCATTCAGACAGGGGGCTTCCCTGAAGCTTTCTTT.

The chain recombines TRBV14 with TRBJ2-7; a possible D gene is TRBD1 (5 bases). V was cut by 4 bases and J by 2 bases, with 15 bases left in between. The length of the CDR3 is 15 residues. Germline V lookup: CDR1 SGHDN, CDR2 FVKESK. The chain's CDR3 is CASSLLVGATYEQYF. The CDR3 DNA reads as TGTGCCAGCAGCCTGCTGGTAGGGGCAACCTACGAGCAGTACTTC.

Notes on this clone: The sample has other DNA sequences that encode this CDR3 too. The chain combines TRBV28 with TRBJ2-3, with 7 bases matching TRBD2. CDR3 size: 16 residues. In germline, CDR1 is MDHEN, CDR2 SYDVKM. Trimming took 6 bases from V and 0 from J; bases not matched to a gene: 9. The CDR3 DNA follows: TGTGCCAGCAGCTCCCCGGGAGCGGGAAGCACAGATACGCAGTATTTT. Its protein is CASSSPGAGSTDTQYF. Full variable domain (missing parts from reference TRBV28 and TRBJ2-3): DVKVTQSSRYLVKRTGEKVFLECVQDMDHENMFWYRQDPGLGLRLIYFSYDVKMKEKGDIPEGYSVSREKKERFSLILESASTNQTSMYLCASSSPGAGSTDTQYFGPGTRLTVL.

This clone showed up just a few times. The chain is built from TRBV14 and TRBJ1-1; no clear D. Germline V gene data show CDR1 as SGHDN and CDR2 as FVKESK. The ends were cut back, 1 base at V and 1 base at J, with 10 bases in the middle. The CDR3 length is 15 residues. The CDR3 spells CASSQGGRRNTEAFF. The CDR3 bases are TGTGCCAGCAGCCAAGGCGGACGGAGGAACACTGAAGCTTTCTTT.

The chain has TRBV7-2 and TRBJ1-4; 12 nucleotides line up with TRBD1. The trim removed 3 bases at V and 8 bases at J, leaving 13 bases unmatched. The CDR3 has 18 residues. CDR1 and CDR2 from the germline V gene are SGHTA and FQGNSA. The CDR3 region is CASSFTGQGAASNEKLFF. DNA for the CDR3: TGTGCCAGCAGCTTTACGGGACAGGGGGCGGCGAGTAACGAAAAACTGTTTTTT.